This TCR beta chain was identified during a study of technical replicates of blood from a handful of donors. TCRdb's copy holds only in-frame clones and misses some; the assay was immunoSEQ multiplex PCR. The sample shows about 83,000 clones, around 94% of them seen only once. This TCR was recovered from a human donor in good health. The sequenced material came from T cells isolated from PBMCs.

This chain's CDR3 is CASRRWEDRAIYGYTF. CDR3 DNA: TGTGCCAGCAGGCGGTGGGAGGACAGGGCAATCTATGGCTACACCTTC. The rearrangement joins TRBV7-2 to TRBJ1-2, with TRBD1 identical over 8 bases. The CDR3 is made up of 16 amino acids. Trimming at V came to 6 bases and at J to 4 bases, leaving 13 bases not matched to a gene. Germline V gives CDR1 SGHTA, CDR2 FQGNSA.